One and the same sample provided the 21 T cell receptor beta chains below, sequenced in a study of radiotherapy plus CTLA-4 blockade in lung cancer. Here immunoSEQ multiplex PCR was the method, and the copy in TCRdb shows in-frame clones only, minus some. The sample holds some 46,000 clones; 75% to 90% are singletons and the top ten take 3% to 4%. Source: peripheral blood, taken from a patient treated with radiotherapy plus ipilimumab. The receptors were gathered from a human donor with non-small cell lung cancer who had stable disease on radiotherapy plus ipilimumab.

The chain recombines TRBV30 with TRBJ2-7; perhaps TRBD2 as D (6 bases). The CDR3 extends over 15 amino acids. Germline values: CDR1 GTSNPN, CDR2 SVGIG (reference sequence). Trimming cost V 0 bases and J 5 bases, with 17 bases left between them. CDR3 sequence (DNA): TGTGCCTGGAGTGTACCCGGTCGGGAGCGCCACGAGCAGTACTTC. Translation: CAWSVPGRERHEQYF.

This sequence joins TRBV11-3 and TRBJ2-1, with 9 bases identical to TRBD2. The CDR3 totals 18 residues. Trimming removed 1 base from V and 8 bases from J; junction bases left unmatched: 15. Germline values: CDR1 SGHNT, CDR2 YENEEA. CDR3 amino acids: CASSLVSPGSGSTDEQFF. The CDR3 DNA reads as TGTGCCAGCAGCTTAGTGTCCCCGGGTAGCGGGAGTACCGATGAGCAGTTCTTC.

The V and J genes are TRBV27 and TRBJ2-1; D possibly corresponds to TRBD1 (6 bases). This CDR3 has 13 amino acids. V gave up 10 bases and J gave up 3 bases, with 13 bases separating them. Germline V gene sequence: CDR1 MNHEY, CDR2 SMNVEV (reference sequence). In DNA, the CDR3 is TGTGCCATCCTCGGGACAAACTACAATGAGCAGTTCTTC. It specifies CAILGTNYNEQFF.

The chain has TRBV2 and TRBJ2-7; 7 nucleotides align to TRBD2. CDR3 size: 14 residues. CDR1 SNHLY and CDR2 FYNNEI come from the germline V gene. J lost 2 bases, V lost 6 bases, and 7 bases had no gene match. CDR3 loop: CASRESGTTYEQYF. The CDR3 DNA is TGTGCCAGCAGGGAGAGCGGGACTACCTACGAGCAGTACTTC.

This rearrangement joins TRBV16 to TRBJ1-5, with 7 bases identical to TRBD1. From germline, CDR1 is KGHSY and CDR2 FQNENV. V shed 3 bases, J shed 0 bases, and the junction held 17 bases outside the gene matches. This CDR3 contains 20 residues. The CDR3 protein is CASSHRNRDRQQYSNQPQHF. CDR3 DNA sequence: TGTGCCAGCAGCCATCGGAACCGGGACAGACAACAATATAGCAATCAGCCCCAGCATTTT.

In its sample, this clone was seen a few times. The CDR3 is CASTLIAGGPSYEQYF. Written as DNA, the CDR3 is TGCGCCAGCACCCTGATAGCGGGAGGCCCCTCCTACGAGCAGTACTTC. The chain joins TRBV10-2 to TRBJ2-7; the match to TRBD2 covers 10 bases. This CDR3 has 16 residues. Germline CDR1 WSHSY, CDR2 SAAADI. The ends lost 7 bases at V and 0 bases at J; junction bases unmatched: 9.

The CDR3, as DNA: TGTGCCAGCAGTTACGGGAACAGGGATGGGACAGATACGCAGTATTTT. Amino acid sequence: CASSYGNRDGTDTQYF. The chain links TRBV6-6 to TRBJ2-3; weak D call: TRBD1 (6 bases). Germline assignment: CDR1 MNHNY and CDR2 SVGAGI (reference sequence). V dropped 2 bases and J dropped 3 bases, with 15 bases sitting between them. The CDR3 contains 16 residues.

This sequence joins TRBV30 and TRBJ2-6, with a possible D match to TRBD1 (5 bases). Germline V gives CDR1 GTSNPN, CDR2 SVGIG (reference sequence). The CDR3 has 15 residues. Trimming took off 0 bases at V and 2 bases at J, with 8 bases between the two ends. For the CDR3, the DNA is TGTGCCTGGAGTGTAGGGGTGCCTGGGGCCAACGTCCTGACTTTC. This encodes CAWSVGVPGANVLTF.

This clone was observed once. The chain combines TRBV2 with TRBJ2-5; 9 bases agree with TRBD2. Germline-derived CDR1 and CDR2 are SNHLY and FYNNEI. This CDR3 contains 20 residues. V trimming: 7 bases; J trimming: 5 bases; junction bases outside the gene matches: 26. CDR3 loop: CASTDPGLAGTIWDGETQYF. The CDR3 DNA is TGTGCCAGCACTGACCCTGGGCTAGCGGGAACTATATGGGACGGGGAGACCCAGTACTTC.

This chain's CDR3 is CATSRDPNEGARRREQYF. For the CDR3, the DNA is TGTGCCACCAGCAGAGATCCCAACGAGGGGGCCCGCCGAAGGGAGCAGTACTTC. The chain recombines TRBV15 with TRBJ2-7; TRBD1 matches 7 bases. The CDR3 extends over 18 amino acids. After removal of 0 bases from V and 7 bases from J, the junction contained 18 bases not matched to a gene. The germline V gene encodes CDR1 LNHNV and CDR2 YYDKDF (reference sequence). The whole variable domain, filled in from reference TRBV15 and TRBJ2-7, reads DAMVIQNPRYQVTQFGKPVTLSCSQTLNHNVMYWYQQKSSQAPKLLFHYYDKDFNNEADTPDNFQSRRPNTSFCFLDIRSPGLGDTAMYLCATSRDPNEGARRREQYFGPGTRLTVT.

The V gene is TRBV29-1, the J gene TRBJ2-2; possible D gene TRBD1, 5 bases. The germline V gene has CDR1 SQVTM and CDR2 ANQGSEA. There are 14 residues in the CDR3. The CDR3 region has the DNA TGCAGACCCCAAGGGGTATTGAACACCGGGGAGCTGTTTTTT. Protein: CRPQGVLNTGELFF.

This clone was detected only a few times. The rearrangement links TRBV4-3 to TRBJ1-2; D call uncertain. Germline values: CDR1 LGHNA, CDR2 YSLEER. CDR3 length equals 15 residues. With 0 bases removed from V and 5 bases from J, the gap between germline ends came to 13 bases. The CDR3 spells CASSQDVVSGYGYTF. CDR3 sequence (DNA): TGCGCCAGCAGCCAAGACGTCGTATCGGGGTATGGCTACACCTTC.

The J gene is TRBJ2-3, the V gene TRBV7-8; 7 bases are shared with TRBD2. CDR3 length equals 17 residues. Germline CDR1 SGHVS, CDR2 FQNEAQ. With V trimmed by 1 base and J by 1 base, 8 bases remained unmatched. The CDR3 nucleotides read TGTGCCAGCAGCTTAGTCCGGGGGGTTGGGGGCACAGATACGCAGTATTTT. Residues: CASSLVRGVGGTDTQYF.

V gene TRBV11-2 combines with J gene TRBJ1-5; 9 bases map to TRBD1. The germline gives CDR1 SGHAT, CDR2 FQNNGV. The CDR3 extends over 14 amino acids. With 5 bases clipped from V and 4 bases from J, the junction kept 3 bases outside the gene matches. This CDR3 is CASSQTGGNQPQHF. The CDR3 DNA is TGTGCCAGCAGCCAGACAGGGGGTAATCAGCCCCAGCATTTT.

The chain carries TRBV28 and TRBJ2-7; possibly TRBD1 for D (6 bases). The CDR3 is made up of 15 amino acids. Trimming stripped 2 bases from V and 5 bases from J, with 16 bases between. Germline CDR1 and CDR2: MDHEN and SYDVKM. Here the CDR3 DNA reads TGTGCCAGCAGTTTAACAGGGCCAGCTCTGAACGAGCAGTACTTC. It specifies CASSLTGPALNEQYF.

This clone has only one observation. The CDR3 DNA follows: TGCGCCAGCAGCCAAGATCAGGGGGCCGGGGATGGCTACACCTTC. Encoded protein: CASSQDQGAGDGYTF. The chain recombines TRBV4-1 with TRBJ1-2; 8 bases fit TRBD1. V lost 0 bases, J lost 6 bases, and 6 bases stayed unmatched. The germline V gene has CDR1 MGHRA and CDR2 YSYEKL. The CDR3 loop spans 15 amino acids.

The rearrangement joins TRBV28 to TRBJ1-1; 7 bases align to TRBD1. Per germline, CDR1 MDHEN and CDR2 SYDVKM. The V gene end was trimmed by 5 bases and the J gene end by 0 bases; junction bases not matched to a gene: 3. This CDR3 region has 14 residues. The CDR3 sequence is CASSQGQMNTEAFF. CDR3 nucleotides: TGTGCCAGCAGTCAGGGACAGATGAACACTGAAGCTTTCTTT.

This CDR3 is CASSTDRASGTDTQYF. The DNA of the CDR3 is TGTGCCAGTAGTACGGACAGGGCCTCCGGCACAGATACGCAGTATTTT. The V call is TRBV19, the J call TRBJ2-3; 8 nucleotides line up with TRBD1. Germline CDR1 is LNHDA and CDR2 is SQIVND (reference sequence). J lost 1 base, V lost 4 bases, and 7 bases had no gene match. The CDR3 spans 16 residues.

The DNA of the CDR3 is TGTGCCAGCAGCTTGTTATCAGGGTCTGGAAACACCATATATTTT. It codes for CASSLLSGSGNTIYF. The J gene is TRBJ1-3, the V gene TRBV5-5, with D possibly being TRBD1 (5 bases). V dropped 1 base and J dropped 1 base, with 9 bases sitting between them. CDR1 SGHKS and CDR2 YYEKEE come from the germline V gene (reference sequence). The CDR3 has 15 amino acids.

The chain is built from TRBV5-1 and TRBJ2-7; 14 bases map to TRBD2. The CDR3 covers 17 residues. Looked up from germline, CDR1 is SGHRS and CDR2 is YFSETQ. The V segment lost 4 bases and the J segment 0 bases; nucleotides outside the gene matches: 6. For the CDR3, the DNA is TGCGCCAGCAGCGGGACTAGCGGGAGATATCTCTCCTACGAGCAGTACTTC. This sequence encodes CASSGTSGRYLSYEQYF.

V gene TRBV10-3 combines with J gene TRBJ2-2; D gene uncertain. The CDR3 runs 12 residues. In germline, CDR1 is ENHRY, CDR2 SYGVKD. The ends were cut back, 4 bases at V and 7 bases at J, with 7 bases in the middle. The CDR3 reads CAISGHGGELFF. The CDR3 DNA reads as TGTGCCATCAGTGGGCATGGCGGGGAGCTGTTTTTT.